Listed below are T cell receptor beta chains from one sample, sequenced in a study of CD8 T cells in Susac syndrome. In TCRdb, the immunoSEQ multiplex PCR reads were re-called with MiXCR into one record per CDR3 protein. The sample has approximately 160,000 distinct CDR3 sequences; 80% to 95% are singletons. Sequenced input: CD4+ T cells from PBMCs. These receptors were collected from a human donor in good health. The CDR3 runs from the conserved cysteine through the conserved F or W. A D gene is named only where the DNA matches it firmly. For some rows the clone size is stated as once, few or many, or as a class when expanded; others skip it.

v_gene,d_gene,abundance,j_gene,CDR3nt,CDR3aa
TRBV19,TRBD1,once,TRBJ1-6,TGTGCCAGTAGTCCCCGGGACAGGGACGGTTCACCCCTCCACTTT,CASSPRDRDGSPLHF
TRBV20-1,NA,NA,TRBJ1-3,TGCAGTGCTAGAGAGGCGGGGACTGGAAACACCATATATTTT,CSAREAGTGNTIYF
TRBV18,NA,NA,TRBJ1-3,TGTGCCAGCTCACCCCCCGACGGTTACTCTGGAAACACCATATATTTT,CASSPPDGYSGNTIYF
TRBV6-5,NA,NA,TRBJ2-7,TGTGCCAGCAGTTATGCCGGGACCACTCCCTCAAGGGCTTCCGCCTACGAGCAGTACTTC,CASSYAGTTPSRASAYEQYF
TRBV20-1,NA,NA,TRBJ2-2,TGCAGTGCTGGAGACAATCTTCACGGGGAGCTGTTTTTT,CSAGDNLHGELFF
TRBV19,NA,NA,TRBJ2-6,TGTGCCAGTAGTATGGCCGGGGTGGGGGCCAACGTCCTGACTTTC,CASSMAGVGANVLTF
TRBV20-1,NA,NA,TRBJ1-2,TGCAGTGCCTCACAAACAGGAGCCGTATCCTACACCTTC,CSASQTGAVSYTF
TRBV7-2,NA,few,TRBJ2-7,TGTGCCAGCAGCTTAGGCCAGATCTACGAGCAGTACTTC,CASSLGQIYEQYF
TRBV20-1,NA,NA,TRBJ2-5,TGCAGTGCAACCAGGGACACCCAAGAGACCCAGTACTTC,CSATRDTQETQYF
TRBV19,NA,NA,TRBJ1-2,TGTGCCAGTAGTATTACATTGACACGGGGATTTGGAGACGGCTACACCTTC,CASSITLTRGFGDGYTF
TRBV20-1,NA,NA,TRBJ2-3,TGCAGTGCTAGTGAAACAGGGAAAGATACGCAGTATTTT,CSASETGKDTQYF
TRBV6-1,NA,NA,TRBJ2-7,TGTGCCAGCAGTGAATATAGCTACGAGCAGTACTTC,CASSEYSYEQYF
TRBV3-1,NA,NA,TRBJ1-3,TGTGCCAGCAGCCACGGGGGTACAGCTGGAAACACCATATATTTT,CASSHGGTAGNTIYF
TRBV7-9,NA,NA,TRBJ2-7,TGTGCCAGCAGCTTAAGCAGGAGCTACGAGCAGTACTTC,CASSLSRSYEQYF
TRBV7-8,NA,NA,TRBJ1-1,TGTGCCAGCAGCAGAGAACGGGGAACTGAAGCTTTCTTT,CASSRERGTEAFF
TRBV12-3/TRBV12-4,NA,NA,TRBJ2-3,TGTGCCAGCAGACGACTTACAGGGACAGATACGCAGTATTTT,CASRRLTGTDTQYF
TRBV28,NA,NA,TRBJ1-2,TGTGCCAGCAGTAGACAGAACTATGGCTACACCTTC,CASSRQNYGYTF
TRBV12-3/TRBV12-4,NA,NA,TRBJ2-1,TGTGCCAGCAGTTTATTGCGAGATGAGCAGTTCTTC,CASSLLRDEQFF
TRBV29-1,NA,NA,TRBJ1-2,TGCAGCGTGGATCAGGATAATAACTATGGCTACACCTTC,CSVDQDNNYGYTF
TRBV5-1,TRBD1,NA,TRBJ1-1,TGCGCCAGCGGGACAGTGAGTAAGGAAACTGAAGCTTTCTTT,CASGTVSKETEAFF
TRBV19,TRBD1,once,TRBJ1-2,TGTGCCAGCACCCCTACACAGGGGGCGTATGGCTACACCTTC,CASTPTQGAYGYTF
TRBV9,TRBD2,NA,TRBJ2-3,TGTGCCAGCAGCGCCACCCCGGGGGGGACGCAGTATTTT,CASSATPGGTQYF
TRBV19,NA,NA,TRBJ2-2,TGTGCCAGTAGCCCCGACAGTGGAGGGCTGTTTTTT,CASSPDSGGLFF
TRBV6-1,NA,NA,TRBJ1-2,TGTGCCAGCAGATCAGGACGGTCTCATGGCTACACCTTC,CASRSGRSHGYTF
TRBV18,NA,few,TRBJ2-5,TGTGCCAGCAGCCCTCGGGAGCGGGAGACCCAGTACTTC,CASSPRERETQYF